A single sample gave rise to the 10 T cell receptor beta chains below, sequenced in a study of Graves' ophthalmopathy and Graves' hyperthyroidism. The TCR beta CDR3 regions underwent amplification from RNA transcripts. RT-PCR was first run with HTBI primers, then multiplex PCR in a second round. Each CDR3 protein is one row after TCRdb ran MiXCR on the multiplex PCR reads. The data hold about 620,000 distinct CDR3 sequences, with about a fifth observed a single time. Sequencing was carried out using peripheral blood. These receptors came from a woman between 18 and 29 years old with stable Graves' hyperthyroidism. Some clones in this sample may be carry-over from other donors' samples.

V and J are TRBV12-3 or TRBV12-4 and TRBJ2-5; 8 bases align to TRBD2. The V segment lost 7 bases and the J segment 5 bases; nucleotides outside the gene matches: 12. The CDR3 contains 15 residues. The CDR3 loop is CASTGAGGGGETQYF. CDR3 DNA sequence: TGTGCCAGCACCGGAGCCGGGGGGGGAGGCGAGACCCAGTACTTC.

This clonotype was picked up many times. The chain links TRBV12-3 or TRBV12-4 to TRBJ1-1, with D unresolved. V gave up 7 bases and J gave up 1 base, with 10 bases separating them. This CDR3 region has 13 residues. The DNA of the CDR3 is TGTGCCAGCACTCACGACAAGAACACTGAAGCTTTCTTT. Amino acid sequence: CASTHDKNTEAFF.

Ten or more counts support this clonotype. This chain connects TRBV15 to TRBJ2-2; weak D call: TRBD2 (5 bases). CDR1 is LNHNV, CDR2 YYDKDF, per germline (reference sequence). The CDR3 is made up of 15 amino acids. Trimming took off 3 bases at V and 6 bases at J, with 14 bases between the two ends. For the CDR3, the DNA is TGTGCCACCAGCAGTACGGCGGGCCCCGCCGGGGAGCTGTTTTTT. Its protein is CATSSTAGPAGELFF.

The table lists this clonotype with many counts. The rearrangement joins TRBV5-1 to TRBJ2-2; no reliable D call. Germline V CDR1 and CDR2: SGHRS, YFSETQ. This CDR3 spans 14 amino acids. Trimming removed 0 bases from V and 4 bases from J, with 7 bases in between. CDR3 coding DNA: TGCGCCAGCAGCTTGGGCGCCGCCACCGGGGAGCTGTTTTTT. It codes for CASSLGAATGELFF.

Concerning this clonotype itself: Just one base apart from a much larger clone, this may be a read error. The chain joins TRBV12-3 or TRBV12-4 to TRBJ1-1; 7 bases match TRBD1. This CDR3 is built from 14 residues. The CDR3 nucleotides read TGTGCCAGCAGCTGGGGACAGTTGAACACTGAAGCTTGCTTT. Protein: CASSWGQLNTEACF.

This clonotype was seen many times. The chain links TRBV28 to TRBJ2-7, with D maybe TRBD1 (6 bases). The germline V gene encodes CDR1 MDHEN and CDR2 SYDVKM. The CDR3 loop spans 16 amino acids. Deletions cut 7 bases from V and 0 bases from J, with 19 bases between. CDR3 sequence (DNA): TGTGCCAGCACCACCCTCAGGGGCCATAGCTCCTACGAGCAGTACTTC. Its translation: CASTTLRGHSSYEQYF.

The chain is built from TRBV6-1 and TRBJ2-7, with 12 bases fitting TRBD1. Trimming took 6 bases from V and 7 from J; bases not matched to a gene: 7. The germline V gene encodes CDR1 MNHNS and CDR2 SASEGT. The CDR3 has 14 residues. The CDR3 coding sequence is TGTGCCAGCAGGCCGGGACAGGGGGCGAGGGAGCAGTACTTC. This encodes CASRPGQGAREQYF.

This clonotype was seen many times. The junction departs from germline at one end; a sequencing error may be responsible. The chain combines TRBV7-9 with TRBJ2-7, with D possibly matching TRBD2 (5 bases). CDR3 length: 13 residues. The germline V gene has CDR1 SEHNR and CDR2 FQNEAQ (reference sequence). This CDR3 is CASSLVEDSNPLF. DNA of the CDR3: TGTGCCAGCAGCTTAGTAGAGGACTCGAATCCCTTATTC.

Many counts were recorded for this clonotype. J is TRBJ1-5 and V is TRBV28; 7 bases fit TRBD1. V dropped 8 bases and J dropped 1; count of bases not matched to a gene: 11. The length of the CDR3 is 16 residues. Germline values: CDR1 MDHEN, CDR2 SYDVKM. CDR3 bases: TGTGCCAGCCGCTCCGCCAGGGGGACAAGCAATCAGCCCCAGCATTTT. Amino acids: CASRSARGTSNQPQHF.

This clonotype has a count of ten or more. Here the CDR3 reads CASSGGTYNSPLHF. CDR3 DNA: TGTGCCAGCAGCGGGGGGACCTATAATTCACCCCTCCACTTT. The rearrangement uses TRBV13 and TRBJ1-6; perhaps TRBD1 as D (5 bases). Germline-derived CDR1 and CDR2 are PRHDT and FYEKMQ (reference sequence). The CDR3 covers 14 residues. The V end lost 5 bases, the J end lost 2 bases, and 7 bases lay between the germline ends.